The rows below give T cell receptor beta chains drawn from one sample of a study of T cell responses to AZD1222 COVID-19 vaccine. Profiling relied on immunoSEQ multiplex PCR, and the TCRdb table lists in-frame clones only, not all of them. The table has 90,000 to 110,000 clones, approximately 88% seen once. The sequenced sample was peripheral blood, obtained on day 0 of AZD1222 vaccination. The receptors were sampled from an adult in good health. CDR3s include the opening cysteine and the closing phenylalanine or tryptophan. The D gene is left open where the match is weak. Some rows have no size entry. The others give once, few or many, or a class for an expanded clone.

TRBD1	-	TRBJ2-1	TRBV7-9	CASNRQGIYNEQFF	TGTGCCAGCAACCGACAGGGGATCTACAATGAGCAGTTCTTC
-	-	TRBJ1-1	TRBV5-5	CASSLYTGTLEAFF	TGTGCCAGCAGCTTGTATACAGGGACTCTAGAAGCTTTCTTT
TRBD1	-	TRBJ1-3	TRBV6-4	CAGDREGYSGNTIYF	TGTGCGGGGGACAGAGAAGGATACTCTGGAAACACCATATATTTT
TRBD1	-	TRBJ2-7	TRBV18	CASSPRQGLYEQYF	TGTGCCAGCTCACCTAGACAGGGCCTCTACGAGCAGTACTTC
-	-	TRBJ1-1	TRBV7-9	CASSLPPAFF	TGTGCCAGCAGCTTACCACCAGCTTTCTTT
-	-	TRBJ1-2	TRBV6-5	CASSYSQWKANYGYTF	TGTGCCAGCAGTTACTCGCAATGGAAAGCAAACTATGGCTACACCTTC
-	-	TRBJ2-7	TRBV7-2	CASSLGPSGGEYEQYF	TGTGCCAGCAGCTTAGGGCCCTCCGGGGGTGAGTACGAGCAGTACTTC
-	-	TRBJ1-5	TRBV19	CASSISGPGQPQHF	TGTGCCAGTAGTATCTCAGGGCCAGGTCAGCCCCAGCATTTT
-	once	TRBJ1-2	TRBV29-1	CSVGTDYDGYTF	TGTAGCGTGGGGACCGATTATGATGGCTACACCTTC
-	-	TRBJ1-4	TRBV27	CASRLGGTINEKLFF	TGTGCCAGCAGACTTGGCGGGACCATTAATGAAAAACTGTTTTTT
TRBD1	-	TRBJ2-7	TRBV11-2	CASSLALVGTDYEQYF	TGTGCCAGCAGCTTAGCCCTCGTCGGGACAGACTACGAGCAGTACTTC
-	-	TRBJ2-1	TRBV2	CASSEVVSLNEQFF	TGTGCCAGCAGTGAAGTGGTTAGCTTAAATGAGCAGTTCTTC
-	-	TRBJ2-7	TRBV11-2	CASSPGQLSYEQYF	TGTGCCAGCAGCCCAGGACAGTTATCCTACGAGCAGTACTTC
-	-	TRBJ2-3	TRBV28	CASSSLDLISQYF	TGTGCCAGCAGTAGCCTAGATCTGATCTCGCAGTATTTT
-	-	TRBJ2-1	TRBV18	CASSPRGVSLSNEQFF	TGTGCCAGCTCACCACGGGGGGTATCATTATCCAATGAGCAGTTCTTC
TRBD2	-	TRBJ2-5	TRBV2	CASGGGAGGSQTQYF	TGTGCCAGTGGGGGGGGAGCGGGAGGAAGCCAGACCCAGTACTTC
TRBD2	-	TRBJ2-1	TRBV5-1	CASSLGGGFSYNEQFF	TGCGCCAGCAGCTTGGGCGGGGGGTTCTCCTACAATGAGCAGTTCTTC
-	-	TRBJ2-7	TRBV24-1	CATSDQKLPYEQYF	TGTGCCACCAGTGACCAAAAGCTTCCCTACGAGCAGTACTTC
TRBD1	-	TRBJ1-2	TRBV6-5	CASTRQGDNYGYTF	TGTGCCAGCACTCGACAGGGGGATAACTATGGCTACACCTTC
TRBD1	-	TRBJ1-2	TRBV5-4	CASSFRDRAYYGYTF	TGTGCCAGCAGCTTTAGGGACAGGGCTTACTATGGCTACACCTTC
TRBD1	many	TRBJ2-2	TRBV7-9	CASSQEVGTGNTGELFF	TGTGCCAGCAGCCAAGAGGTTGGGACAGGGAACACCGGGGAGCTGTTTTTT
-	-	TRBJ1-5	TRBV9	CASSSDTNQPQHF	TGTGCCAGCAGTTCGGACACTAATCAGCCCCAGCATTTT
-	-	TRBJ2-5	TRBV5-4	CASSFRADYQETQYF	TGTGCCAGCAGCTTTCGGGCTGATTACCAAGAGACCCAGTACTTC
TRBD1	once	TRBJ2-7	TRBV5-4	CASSTRQGSDEQYF	TGTGCCAGCAGCACGAGACAGGGTTCCGACGAGCAGTACTTC
-	-	TRBJ1-1	TRBV18	CASSQRENTEAFF	TGTGCCAGCTCCCAGAGGGAGAACACTGAAGCTTTCTTT
TRBD2	-	TRBJ2-1	TRBV10-3	CAIRAGDYNEQFF	TGTGCCATCCGAGCGGGAGACTACAATGAGCAGTTCTTC
TRBD1	-	TRBJ2-2	TRBV4-3	CASSQVPGQGTGELFF	TGCGCCAGCAGCCAAGTCCCGGGACAGGGGACCGGGGAGCTGTTTTTT
-	-	TRBJ1-1	TRBV5-5	CASSKPARTEAFF	TGTGCCAGCAGCAAACCGGCCCGCACTGAAGCTTTCTTT
-	-	TRBJ2-3	TRBV5-1	CASSLERTADTQYF	TGCGCCAGCAGCTTGGAGAGGACGGCAGATACGCAGTATTTT
-	-	TRBJ2-3	TRBV15	CATSPTGRERDTQYF	TGTGCCACCAGCCCCACGGGAAGGGAAAGGGATACGCAGTATTTT
-	-	TRBJ1-1	TRBV19	CASRARCEGFCTEAFF	TGTGCCAGTAGGGCCCGTTGTGAGGGGTTTTGCACTGAAGCTTTCTTT
-	once	TRBJ1-2	TRBV4-1	CASRPTDNFNYGYTF	TGCGCCAGCAGACCGACGGATAACTTCAACTATGGCTACACCTTC
-	-	TRBJ1-2	TRBV20-1	CSARDLYGYTF	TGCAGTGCTAGAGATCTGTATGGCTACACCTTC
-	-	TRBJ1-1	TRBV2	CASNGGGNTEAFF	TGTGCCAGCAACGGCGGGGGGAACACTGAAGCTTTCTTT
-	-	TRBJ2-2	TRBV7-9	CASSLSGVDTGELFF	TGTGCCAGCAGCTTGTCAGGGGTTGACACCGGGGAGCTGTTTTTT
TRBD1	few	TRBJ1-1	TRBV5-1	CASSSGTTGDTEAFF	TGCGCCAGCAGCTCCGGAACCACAGGGGACACTGAAGCTTTCTTT
TRBD2	once	TRBJ2-3	TRBV7-9	CASSLSGNPPDTQYF	TGTGCCAGCAGCTTAAGCGGGAACCCCCCAGATACGCAGTATTTT
TRBD1	-	TRBJ1-4	TRBV19	CASSRQPGQGGEKLFF	TGTGCCAGTAGTAGACAACCGGGACAGGGTGGTGAAAAACTGTTTTTT
TRBD1	once	TRBJ1-2	TRBV10-3	CAISAGRDSSPSNYGYTF	TGTGCCATCAGTGCTGGCCGGGACAGCTCTCCGAGTAACTATGGCTACACCTTC
-	-	TRBJ2-2	TRBV9	CASSSEGGELFF	TGTGCCAGCAGCTCCGAGGGGGGGGAGCTGTTTTTT
-	-	TRBJ1-1	TRBV10-1	CASSESKGSNTEAFF	TGCGCCAGCAGTGAGTCCAAAGGGTCGAACACTGAAGCTTTCTTT
-	-	TRBJ1-2	TRBV4-2	CASSQIGTGGYTF	TGTGCCAGCAGCCAAATAGGGACGGGTGGCTACACCTTC
TRBD2	-	TRBJ2-3	TRBV6-2/TRBV6-3	CASSKRSGRGTDTQYF	TGTGCCAGCAGTAAACGTAGCGGGAGGGGCACAGATACGCAGTATTTT
-	-	TRBJ1-6	TRBV5-6	CASSFLRLGRSYNSPLHF	TGTGCCAGCAGCTTTTTACGGCTGGGACGCTCCTATAATTCACCCCTCCACTTT
-	-	TRBJ2-7	TRBV27	CASSLTGTMSSYEQYF	TGTGCCAGCAGTCTCACCGGGACCATGAGCTCCTACGAGCAGTACTTC
TRBD1	once	TRBJ2-2	TRBV15	CATSRLAGQGVPGELFF	TGTGCCACCAGCAGACTCGCCGGACAGGGGGTTCCCGGGGAGCTGTTTTTT
TRBD2	-	TRBJ2-7	TRBV5-4	CASSQRGASATYEQYF	TGTGCCAGCAGCCAGCGGGGGGCTAGCGCTACCTACGAGCAGTACTTC
TRBD1	-	TRBJ2-7	TRBV28	CASSSESGDRAPYEQYF	TGTGCCAGCAGTTCCGAGTCGGGGGACAGGGCGCCCTACGAGCAGTACTTC
-	-	TRBJ1-6	TRBV13	CASSLQGYNSPLHF	TGTGCCAGCAGCTTGCAAGGATATAATTCACCCCTCCACTTT
TRBD1	once	TRBJ1-2	TRBV5-1	CASSLGERQGPYGYTF	TGCGCCAGCAGCTTGGGGGAGCGACAGGGGCCATATGGCTACACCTTC
TRBD2	-	TRBJ2-3	TRBV13	CASSLRRKAGGWSNTQYF	TGTGCCAGCAGCTTACGTAGGAAAGCGGGGGGATGGTCGAATACGCAGTATTTT
-	-	TRBJ1-2	TRBV7-9	CASSLAVGSDYGYTF	TGTGCCAGCAGCTTAGCGGTAGGGTCTGACTATGGCTACACCTTC
-	-	TRBJ2-6	TRBV5-4	CASSFSAGANVLTF	TGTGCCAGCAGCTTTTCGGCTGGGGCCAACGTCCTGACTTTC
-	-	TRBJ2-1	TRBV4-3	CASSLDERSEQFF	TGCGCCAGCAGCCTTGACGAGAGGAGTGAGCAGTTCTTC
TRBD2	-	TRBJ2-1	TRBV7-8	CASSLAAGTYNEQFF	TGTGCCAGCAGCTTGGCAGCGGGAACCTACAATGAGCAGTTCTTC
TRBD1	-	TRBJ2-7	TRBV5-1	CASSLAPQGVGYEQYF	TGCGCCAGCAGCTTGGCCCCACAGGGGGTCGGGTACGAGCAGTACTTC